This T cell receptor beta chain originates from a study of T cell responses to AZD1222 COVID-19 vaccine. Germline trimming cut 8 bases from V and 4 bases from J; bases unmatched to any gene: 4. CDR1 is SEHNR and CDR2 is FQNEAQ in the germline V gene (reference sequence). The CDR3 runs to 13 residues. This clone was seen just once. TCRdb's copy holds only in-frame clones and misses some; the assay was immunoSEQ multiplex PCR. The profile shows 150,000 to 200,000 clones, about 90% of them singletons. The sequence was obtained from an adult in good health. The material was peripheral blood, obtained on day 0 of AZD1222 vaccination. This chain connects TRBV7-9 to TRBJ1-5, with 8 bases aligning to TRBD1. CDR3 region: CASDRGANQPQHF. The DNA for the CDR3 is TGTGCCAGCGACAGGGGAGCTAATCAGCCCCAGCATTTT. Combining the CDR3 with reference TRBV7-9 and TRBJ1-5 gives the whole variable domain DTGVSQNPRHKITKRGQNVTFRCDPISEHNRLYWYRQTLGQGPEFLTYFQNEAQLEKSRLLSDRFSAERPKGSFSTLEIQRTEQGDSAMYLCASDRGANQPQHFGDGTRLSIL.